Sequencing of this T cell receptor (beta chain) was carried out in a study of T-cell memory formation after mild COVID-19. Whole-study results and caveats: Clones contracting over day 15 to 85 were CD4/CD8 balanced, with later expanders leaning CD4+. Clones which contracted sat mainly in CM and EM if CD4+, and in EMRA if CD8+.

On this clonotype itself: Its antigen remains unidentified.

TCRdb redid the calling of the 5' RACE reads with MiXCR, one entry per CDR3 protein. The table lists around 470,000 distinct CDR3 sequences, around 20% of them singletons. Germline CDR1 reads SGHTA; CDR2 reads FQGNSA. The CDR3 sequence is 16 residues long. Between the trimmed V and J ends, which lost 4 bases and 2 bases, there was a span of 17 bases. Source material: PBMCs or a T cell subset sorted from them (not recorded which). This receptor was obtained from an adult woman who had mild COVID-19 (a few samples of this study predate the infection). Cell type and time point are not known. The chain uses TRBV7-2 and TRBJ2-5; D is possibly TRBD1 or TRBD2 (5 bases each). In nucleotides, the CDR3 is TGTGCCAGCAGCTCATTATGGGGGACCGCACAAGAGACCCAGTACTTC. Its protein is CASSSLWGTAQETQYF.